The 29 T cell receptor beta chains presented below share a single source sample, sequenced in a study of cytomegalovirus exposure and HLA in healthy donors. The PCR employed 60 Vbeta primers together with 13 Jbeta primers. Measured with immunoSEQ multiplex PCR; TCRdb has only the in-frame clones, and not every one. The sample includes some 99,000 clones, approximately 76% of them seen just once. Sequenced: PBMCs. All receptors derive from a man between 35 and 55 years old in good health and CMV-seronegative.

V gene TRBV14 combines with J gene TRBJ1-2, with unresolved D. The germline CDR1 and CDR2 sequences are SGHDN and FVKESK. V was pared by 4 bases and J by 14 bases, with 20 bases between. The CDR3 loop spans 13 amino acids. The CDR3 here is CASSLYPDYGLTF. As DNA, the CDR3 is TGTGCCAGCAGCCTATACCCTGATTATGGCTTGACCTTC.

The chain carries TRBV5-8 and TRBJ1-1, with D perhaps TRBD1 (5 bases). Per the germline V gene, CDR1 is SGHTS and CDR2 is YDEGEE. V was trimmed by 3 bases and J by 4 bases, leaving 13 bases between them. The CDR3 loop spans 14 amino acids. CDR3 region: CASSSTWGGTEAFF. For the CDR3, the DNA is TGTGCCAGCAGCTCCACGTGGGGGGGCACTGAAGCTTTCTTT.

This clone was observed a few times. The rearrangement links TRBV6-4 to TRBJ1-6, with 9 bases fitting TRBD1. Trimming at V came to 6 bases and at J to 5 bases, leaving 5 bases not matched to a gene. The CDR3 is 15 residues long. Germline loops: CDR1 MRHNA, CDR2 SNTAGT. The CDR3 DNA reads as TGTGCCAGCAGGAGGGACAGGGCGGATAATTCACCCCTCCACTTT. This encodes CASRRDRADNSPLHF.

This clone occurred a few times. This chain connects TRBV5-4 to TRBJ2-1; D perhaps matches TRBD1 (6 bases). This CDR3 spans 14 amino acids. Trimming took off 0 bases at V and 3 bases at J, with 7 bases between the two ends. Germline-derived CDR1 and CDR2 are SGHNT and YYREEE (reference sequence). CDR3 sequence (DNA): TGTGCCAGCAGCTTGGGACAGGACTACAATGAGCAGTTCTTC. Protein product: CASSLGQDYNEQFF.

For this clone: A junction end diverges from the germline sequence, so it may reflect a read error. The gene calls are TRBV7-9 and TRBJ1-2, with 9 bases fitting TRBD1. The CDR3 runs to 16 residues. Germline values: CDR1 SEHNR, CDR2 FQNEAQ (reference sequence). Here the CDR3 DNA reads TGTTCCAGCAGCAGTACGGACAGGGGTTCTTCCCGTGGCTACACCTTC. Protein sequence: CSSSSTDRGSSRGYTF.

V gene TRBV5-4 combines with J gene TRBJ2-3; 8 bases line up with TRBD2. CDR1 and CDR2 from the germline V gene are SGHNT and YYREEE (reference sequence). V lost 1 base to trimming and J lost 0 bases; unmatched junction nucleotides: 1. The CDR3 spans 15 residues. CDR3 nucleotide sequence: TGTGCCAGCAGCTTGCCGGGAGGGAGCACAGATACGCAGTATTTT. This codes for CASSLPGGSTDTQYF.

The chain links TRBV19 to TRBJ1-2, with no clear D. The V end lost 7 bases, the J end lost 0 bases, and 15 bases lay between the germline ends. The V gene's germline CDR1 is LNHDA and CDR2 SQIVND (reference sequence). The CDR3 has 15 residues. As DNA, the CDR3 is TGTGCCAGTAAAGGCGCCCCCGGGGCTAACTATGGCTACACCTTC. Translating gives CASKGAPGANYGYTF.

The chain has TRBV15 and TRBJ1-5, with TRBD1 identical over 9 bases. The CDR3 loop spans 16 amino acids. Trimming took 0 bases from V and 9 from J; bases not matched to a gene: 9. Germline V gene data show CDR1 as LNHNV and CDR2 as YYDKDF (reference sequence). CDR3 amino acids: CATSRDGGTGLAPQHF. CDR3 nucleotides: TGTGCCACCAGCAGAGATGGTGGGACAGGGTTGGCGCCCCAGCATTTT.

The chain has TRBV4-1 and TRBJ2-7, with 7 bases aligning to TRBD2. The length of the CDR3 is 15 residues. With 4 bases clipped from V and 0 bases from J, the junction kept 6 bases outside the gene matches. CDR1 is MGHRA and CDR2 is YSYEKL in the germline V gene. For the CDR3, the DNA is TGCGCCAGCAGCCCCAGCGGGATCACCTCCTACGAGCAGTACTTC. Protein product: CASSPSGITSYEQYF.

CDR3 nucleotides: TGTGCCAGCAGCATCGGGACAGGGAACACTGAAGCTTTCTTT. Translating it yields CASSIGTGNTEAFF. V gene TRBV7-8 combines with J gene TRBJ1-1, with 8 positions matching TRBD1. The CDR3 runs to 14 residues. V was clipped by 5 bases and J by 1 base; unmatched bases: 3. Per germline, CDR1 SGHVS and CDR2 FQNEAQ.

The chain uses TRBV19 and TRBJ2-7, with a tentative D call TRBD2 (6 bases). Looked up from germline, CDR1 is LNHDA and CDR2 is SQIVND (reference sequence). With 6 bases removed from V and 3 bases from J, the gap between germline ends came to 12 bases. The CDR3 totals 13 residues. Here the CDR3 reads CASSLDGGYEQYF. The CDR3 bases are TGTGCCAGTAGCCTCGACGGGGGCTACGAGCAGTACTTC.

This chain joins TRBV9 and TRBJ1-1; D gene ambiguous. This CDR3 is 14 amino acids long. In germline, CDR1 is SGDLS, CDR2 YYNGEE. Trimming removed 4 bases from V and 6 bases from J, with 16 bases in between. The CDR3 sequence: CASSPRFEGSEAFF. CDR3 DNA sequence: TGTGCCAGCAGCCCCCGATTCGAGGGCTCTGAAGCTTTCTTT.

The chain employs TRBV10-3 and TRBJ2-7; a possible D gene is TRBD1 (6 bases). CDR3 length equals 15 residues. V was trimmed by 3 bases and J by 2 bases, leaving 14 bases between them. Germline V lookup: CDR1 ENHRY, CDR2 SYGVKD. DNA for the CDR3: TGTGCCATCAGTGATGGTGGGGGCCACCCCTACGAGCAGTACTTC. Its protein is CAISDGGGHPYEQYF.

This chain uses TRBV7-2 with TRBJ1-1, with D perhaps matching TRBD1 (5 bases). The germline V and J ends were trimmed by 4 bases and 5 bases, with 8 bases remaining between them. Germline-derived CDR1 and CDR2 are SGHTA and FQGNSA. The CDR3 length is 12 residues. The CDR3 region is CASSWGGTEAFF. The CDR3 coding sequence is TGTGCCAGCAGCTGGGGGGGGACTGAAGCTTTCTTT.

J is TRBJ2-7 and V is TRBV7-6, with TRBD1 matching over 9 bases. Germline V gives CDR1 SGHVS, CDR2 FNYEAQ. CDR3 length: 12 residues. The chain's CDR3 is CAAGTGSYEQYF. Here the CDR3 DNA reads TGTGCGGCCGGGACAGGGTCCTACGAGCAGTACTTC.

The rearrangement links TRBV7-3 to TRBJ2-1, with D tentatively TRBD1 (6 bases). The V and J ends lost 7 bases and 4 bases respectively, with 17 bases between them. Per the germline V gene, CDR1 is SGHTA and CDR2 is FQGTGA. The CDR3 length is 15 residues. The CDR3 DNA follows: TGTGCCAGCACCCCATCGGGACAAGGTTACAATGAGCAGTTCTTC. Encoded protein: CASTPSGQGYNEQFF.

The rearrangement joins TRBV7-3 to TRBJ2-5, with D possibly TRBD2 on 5 matching bases. Judging by the DNA end, TRBJ2-7 fits better; the J call may be wrong. CDR3 size: 15 residues. The germline V gene has CDR1 SGHTA and CDR2 FQGTGA. The CDR3 spells CASSLTMASYDEQYF. The DNA of the CDR3 is TGTGCCAGCAGCTTAACAATGGCTAGCTATGACGAGCAGTACTTC.

V gene TRBV5-1 combines with J gene TRBJ1-2, with 7 bases that match TRBD1. Losses at the gene ends were 3 bases for V and 4 bases for J; bases not matched to a gene: 9. From germline, CDR1 is SGHRS and CDR2 YFSETQ. CDR3 size: 15 residues. CDR3 residues: CASSYGTERIYGYTF. In nucleotides, the CDR3 is TGCGCCAGCAGCTACGGGACAGAACGAATCTATGGCTACACCTTC. Complete variable domain (other parts from reference TRBV5-1 and TRBJ1-2): KAGVTQTPRYLIKTRGQQVTLSCSPISGHRSVSWYQQTPGQGLQFLFEYFSETQRNKGNFPGRFSGRQFSNSRSEMNVSTLELGDSALYLCASSYGTERIYGYTFGSGTRLTVV.

The V gene is TRBV28, the J gene TRBJ1-6; no firm D call. The CDR3 totals 13 residues. Germline CDR1 is MDHEN and CDR2 is SYDVKM. V lost 5 bases and J 10 bases, leaving 12 bases between the germline ends. This CDR3 is CASSRGINSPLHF. The CDR3 coding sequence is TGTGCCAGCAGTCGGGGTATAAACTCACCCCTCCACTTT. The full variable domain, in which reference TRBV28 and TRBJ1-6 provide the parts outside the CDR3, is DVKVTQSSRYLVKRTGEKVFLECVQDMDHENMFWYRQDPGLGLRLIYFSYDVKMKEKGDIPEGYSVSREKKERFSLILESASTNQTSMYLCASSRGINSPLHFGNGTRLTVT.

The chain combines TRBV6-6 with TRBJ2-1, with no clear D. The V end lost 10 bases, the J end lost 0 bases, and 4 bases lay between the germline ends. Germline V gives CDR1 MNHNY, CDR2 SVGAGI (reference sequence). CDR3 length: 11 residues. The CDR3 nucleotides read TGTGCCACCCTCTCCTACAATGAGCAGTTCTTC. This gives the protein CATLSYNEQFF.

The chain has TRBV5-4 and TRBJ2-1; weak D call: TRBD1 (5 bases). V shed 4 bases and J shed 2 bases, with 16 bases lying between them. The CDR3 is 16 residues long. Germline CDR1 reads SGHNT; CDR2 reads YYREEE (reference sequence). The CDR3 region has the DNA TGTGCCAGCAGCCCAGCCAGGGTGGGCACCTACAATGAGCAGTTCTTC. This codes for CASSPARVGTYNEQFF.

A note on this clone: Relative to the germline gene, one junction end is altered; a read error may explain this. The rearrangement joins TRBV7-9 to TRBJ2-5; 7 bases line up with TRBD2. In germline, CDR1 is SEHNR, CDR2 FQNEAQ (reference sequence). This CDR3 is built from 15 residues. CDR3: CSSTTTSAMKETQYF. In DNA form, the CDR3 reads TGTTCCAGCACCACCACTAGCGCAATGAAAGAGACCCAGTACTTC.

CDR3 amino acids: CASSRIQATGGYTF. The CDR3 region has the DNA TGTGCCAGCTCCCGGATACAGGCAACGGGTGGCTACACCTTC. The gene calls are TRBV13 and TRBJ1-2; D perhaps matches TRBD1 (5 bases). V lost 8 bases to trimming and J lost 7 bases, with 20 bases between them. The CDR3 has 14 residues. Germline V lookup: CDR1 PRHDT, CDR2 FYEKMQ (reference sequence).

The V gene is TRBV28, the J gene TRBJ1-6, with no clear D. The CDR3 is 16 residues long. CDR1 and CDR2 from the germline V gene are MDHEN and SYDVKM. V was clipped by 2 bases and J by 7 bases, with 15 bases between them. The CDR3 loop is CASSLTAGKRNSPLHF. For the CDR3, the DNA is TGTGCCAGCAGTTTAACGGCCGGGAAAAGGAATTCACCCCTCCACTTT.

The gene calls are TRBV30 and TRBJ1-2; D gene uncertain. Trimming shortened V by 2 bases and J by 1 base, and 8 bases separated the two germline ends. CDR1 is GTSNPN, CDR2 SVGIG, per germline (reference sequence). The CDR3 consists of 13 residues. The CDR3 DNA is TGTGCCTGGAGTTCGGGATATAACTATGGCTACACCTTC. Its protein product is CAWSSGYNYGYTF.

This chain links TRBV6-6 with TRBJ2-1; D is possibly TRBD2 (6 bases). CDR3 size: 14 residues. Trimming removed 6 bases from V and 8 bases from J, with 17 bases in between. Germline assignment: CDR1 MNHNY and CDR2 SVGAGI (reference sequence). The CDR3 region has the DNA TGTGCCAGCAGACTAGCCCGAAACAATGATGAGCAGTTCTTC. Protein product: CASRLARNNDEQFF.

The chain has TRBV28 and TRBJ1-5; D not certain. This CDR3 region has 14 residues. CDR1 and CDR2 (germline): MDHEN, SYDVKM. Trimming cost V 2 bases and J 4 bases, with 9 bases left between them. The CDR3 DNA follows: TGTGCCAGCAGTTTAGTGGCACATAATCAGCCCCAGCATTTT. Its protein product is CASSLVAHNQPQHF. Full variable domain (missing parts from reference TRBV28 and TRBJ1-5): DVKVTQSSRYLVKRTGEKVFLECVQDMDHENMFWYRQDPGLGLRLIYFSYDVKMKEKGDIPEGYSVSREKKERFSLILESASTNQTSMYLCASSLVAHNQPQHFGDGTRLSIL.

V usage is TRBV20-1 and J usage is TRBJ2-1, with TRBD2 as a possible D gene (5 bases). V shed 8 bases and J shed 7 bases, with 12 bases lying between them. Germline loops: CDR1 DFQATT, CDR2 SNEGSKA (reference sequence). The CDR3 runs to 11 residues. The CDR3 region has the DNA TGCAGTCGTCCCCTAGCAAATGAGCAGTTCTTC. It encodes CSRPLANEQFF.

This sequence joins TRBV6-5 and TRBJ2-3; D is uncertain. Germline lookup yields CDR1 MNHEY and CDR2 SVGAGI. With 4 bases removed from V and 2 bases from J, the gap between germline ends came to 4 bases. This CDR3 contains 12 residues. CDR3 residues: CASSSLTDTQYF. CDR3 bases: TGTGCCAGCAGTTCCCTCACAGATACGCAGTATTTT.